This T cell receptor (beta chain) comes out of a study of beta chain features in type 1 diabetes. The overall study: Sorted cells from all samples, numbering fewer than 120,000,000, were examined.

Germline V gene lookup returns CDR1 MNHEY and CDR2 SVGAGI. Trimming pared 2 bases from V and 0 bases from J, leaving 8 bases between. The CDR3 contains 14 residues. Investigators reverse transcribed all isolated RNA, so they sequenced expressed TCRB transcripts. An average near 3.57 million reads came from naive, central memory and regulatory T cell samples. Profiled with immunoSEQ multiplex PCR; TCRdb holds only in-frame clones, not every one. The sample lists 150,000 to 200,000 clones; about 10% were seen once. Study results and limitations: For patients, the naive, central memory and Treg TCRB repertoires appeared more alike than for healthy donors. Reduced insertions and increased deletions marked VDJ junctions in type 1 diabetes patients. In every one of the four CD4+ subsets, TCRB CDR3s were moderately but significantly shorter in Type 1 diabetes patients.

This clone turned up a few times. Its cognate antigen is unknown. The V and J genes are TRBV6-5 and TRBJ2-7; perhaps TRBD2 as D (5 bases). The sequenced sample was central memory CD4+ T cells from blood. This clonotype originated in a woman in her twenties or thirties with type 1 diabetes. The CDR3 is CASSYVAGSYEQYF. The CDR3, as DNA: TGTGCCAGCAGTTACGTGGCGGGCTCCTACGAGCAGTACTTC.